This T cell receptor beta chain was found in a study of OX40 agonist ivuxolimab in advanced cancers. Only in-frame clones appear in the TCRdb table, and some are missing; sequencing was by immunoSEQ multiplex PCR. The sample contains around 99,000 clones, around 93% of which appear only once. Germline CDR1 and CDR2: SEHNR and FQNEAQ (reference sequence). The length of the CDR3 is 16 residues. V lost 2 bases and J lost 4; bases outside the gene matches: 6. This TCR came from an adult with an advanced solid tumor such as melanoma, head and neck, liver or kidney cancer. The V and J genes are TRBV7-9 and TRBJ2-2; 8 bases fit TRBD1. Sample: CD4+ or CD8+ T cells sorted from blood, taken in a trial of the OX40 agonist ivuxolimab. The CDR3 nucleotides are TGTGCCAGCAGCTTAACCGGTGACAGGGGCACCGGGGAGCTGTTTTTT. Its translation is CASSLTGDRGTGELFF.